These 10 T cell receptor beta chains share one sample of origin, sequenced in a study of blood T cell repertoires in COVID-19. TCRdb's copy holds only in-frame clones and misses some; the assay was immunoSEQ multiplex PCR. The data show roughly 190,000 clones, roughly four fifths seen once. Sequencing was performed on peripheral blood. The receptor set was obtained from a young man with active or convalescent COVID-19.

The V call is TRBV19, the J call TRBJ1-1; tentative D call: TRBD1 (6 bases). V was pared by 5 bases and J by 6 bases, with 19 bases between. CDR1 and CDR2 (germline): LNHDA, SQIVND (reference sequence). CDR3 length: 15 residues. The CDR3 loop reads CASSGGQTRTAEAFF. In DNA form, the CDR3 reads TGTGCCAGTAGTGGCGGACAGACCCGGACGGCTGAAGCTTTCTTT.

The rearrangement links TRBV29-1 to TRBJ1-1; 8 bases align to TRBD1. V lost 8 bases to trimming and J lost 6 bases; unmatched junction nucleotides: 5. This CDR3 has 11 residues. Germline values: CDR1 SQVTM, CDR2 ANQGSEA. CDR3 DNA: TGCAGCTCCGGACAGGGCTCTGAAGCTTTCTTT. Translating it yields CSSGQGSEAFF.

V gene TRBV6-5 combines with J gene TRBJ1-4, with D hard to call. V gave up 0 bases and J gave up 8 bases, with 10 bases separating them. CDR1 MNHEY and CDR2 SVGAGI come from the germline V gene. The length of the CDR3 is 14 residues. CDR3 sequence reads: CASSYSANGEKLFF. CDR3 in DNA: TGTGCCAGCAGTTACTCGGCCAACGGGGAAAAACTGTTTTTT.

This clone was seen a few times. CDR3 region: CASSVEETGKAEKLFF. CDR3 DNA: TGTGCCAGCAGCGTAGAGGAAACAGGGAAGGCTGAAAAACTGTTTTTT. The gene calls are TRBV9 and TRBJ1-4, with a possible D match to TRBD1 (6 bases). The CDR3 consists of 16 residues. CDR1 and CDR2 (germline): SGDLS, YYNGEE. Trimming took 0 bases from V and 7 from J, leaving 16 bases between them.

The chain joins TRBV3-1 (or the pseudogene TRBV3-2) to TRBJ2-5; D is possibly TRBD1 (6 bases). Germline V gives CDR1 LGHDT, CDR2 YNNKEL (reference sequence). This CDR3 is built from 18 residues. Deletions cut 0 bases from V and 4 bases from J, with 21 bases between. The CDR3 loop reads CASSQDTPNREGRETQYF. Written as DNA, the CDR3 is TGTGCCAGCAGCCAAGATACCCCCAACAGGGAAGGGAGAGAGACCCAGTACTTC.

CDR3 loop: CASSLQPGGAVGELFF. In DNA, the CDR3 is TGTGCCAGTAGCCTCCAACCGGGGGGGGCGGTCGGGGAGCTGTTTTTT. The chain carries TRBV19 and TRBJ2-2; TRBD2 matches 8 bases. V shed 6 bases, J shed 7 bases, and the junction held 13 bases outside the gene matches. Germline values: CDR1 LNHDA, CDR2 SQIVND (reference sequence). The CDR3 has 16 amino acids.

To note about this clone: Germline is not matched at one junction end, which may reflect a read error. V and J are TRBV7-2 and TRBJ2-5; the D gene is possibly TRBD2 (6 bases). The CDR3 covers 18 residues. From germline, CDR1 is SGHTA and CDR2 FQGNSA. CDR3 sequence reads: CASSLDFFLAEGQGTQYF. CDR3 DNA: TGTGCCAGCAGCTTAGACTTCTTTCTTGCGGAGGGCCAAGGGACCCAGTACTTC.

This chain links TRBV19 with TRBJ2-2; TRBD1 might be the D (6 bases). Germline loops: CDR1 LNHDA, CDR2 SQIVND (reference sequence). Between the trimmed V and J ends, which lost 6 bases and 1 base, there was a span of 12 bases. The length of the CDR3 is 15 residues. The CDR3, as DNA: TGTGCCAGTAGGGCAGGGGACGGGAACACCGGGGAGCTGTTTTTT. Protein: CASRAGDGNTGELFF. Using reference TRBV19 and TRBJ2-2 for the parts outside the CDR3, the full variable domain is DGGITQSPKYLFRKEGQNVTLSCEQNLNHDAMYWYRQDPGQGLRLIYYSQIVNDFQKGDIAEGYSVSREKKESFPLTVTSAQKNPTAFYLCASRAGDGNTGELFFGEGSRLTVL.

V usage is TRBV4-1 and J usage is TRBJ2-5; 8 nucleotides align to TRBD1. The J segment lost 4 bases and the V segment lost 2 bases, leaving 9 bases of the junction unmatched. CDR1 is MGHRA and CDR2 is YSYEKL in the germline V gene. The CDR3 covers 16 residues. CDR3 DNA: TGCGCCAGCAGCCAAACGGAGACAGGGGTAGGAGAGACCCAGTACTTC. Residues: CASSQTETGVGETQYF.

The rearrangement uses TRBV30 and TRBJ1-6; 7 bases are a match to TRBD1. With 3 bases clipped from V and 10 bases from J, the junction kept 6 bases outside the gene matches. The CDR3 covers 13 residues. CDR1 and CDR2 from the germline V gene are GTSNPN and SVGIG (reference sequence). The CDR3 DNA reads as TGTGCCTGGAGGCGACAGGGAGGCTCACCCCTCCACTTT. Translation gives CAWRRQGGSPLHF.